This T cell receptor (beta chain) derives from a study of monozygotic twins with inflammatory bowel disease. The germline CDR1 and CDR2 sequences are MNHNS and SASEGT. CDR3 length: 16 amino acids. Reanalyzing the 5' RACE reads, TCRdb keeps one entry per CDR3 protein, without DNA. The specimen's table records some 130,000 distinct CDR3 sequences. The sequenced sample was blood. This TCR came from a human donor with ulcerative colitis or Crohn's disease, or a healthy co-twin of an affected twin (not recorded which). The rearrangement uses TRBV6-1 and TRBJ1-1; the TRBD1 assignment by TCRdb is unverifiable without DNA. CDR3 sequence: CASSTRQGWMNTEAFF.